This T cell receptor beta chain is from a study of glioma-infiltrating T cells after dendritic cell vaccination. Study summary: At biweekly intervals, patients got three intradermal dendritic cell vaccine injections.

The germline V gene has CDR1 SQVTM and CDR2 ANQGSEA. CDR3 length: 13 residues. V lost 4 bases and J lost 3, with 12 bases in between. Measured with immunoSEQ multiplex PCR; TCRdb has only the in-frame clones, and not every one. The sample lists some 100,000 clones; more than 70% were seen once. None of the glioblastoma patients had an isocitrate dehydrogenase mutation. The clonotype comes from a human donor with glioblastoma. J is TRBJ1-2 and V is TRBV29-1; a possible D gene is TRBD1 (6 bases). Sequenced material: blood, taken before dendritic cell vaccination. CDR3 nucleotides: TGCAGCGTTGCGGATACAGGGTACTATGGCTACACCTTC. Protein sequence: CSVADTGYYGYTF.